The present entry profiles one T cell receptor beta chain with its context. This sample was included in a study of blood T cell repertoires in COVID-19. Original processing notes: Estimation of nucleated cell counts was performed using reference gene primer amplification. Measured with immunoSEQ multiplex PCR; TCRdb has only the in-frame clones, and not every one. V, J and clone size were drawn from that table, and D and trimming were deduced from the DNA. There are 65,000 to 95,000 clones in the sample; 90% to 95% occur only once, and 2.5% to 3% lies in the top ten. This CDR3 has 16 residues. The V call is TRBV21-1, the J call TRBJ2-7; TRBD1, as called in the table, went unchecked against the DNA. TRBV21-1 is labeled a pseudogene. The receptor's source is a man aged 50-60 years with COVID-19, enrolled during active disease. Sequenced input: peripheral blood. The CDR3 region is CASSKGQDRGLYEQYF. The CDR3 region has the DNA TGTGCCAGCAGCAAAGGACAAGACAGGGGGCTTTACGAGCAGTACTTC.